Presented here are 15 T cell receptor beta chains from one specimen sequenced in a study of T-cell memory formation after mild COVID-19. From the 5' RACE reads, TCRdb called clonotypes with MiXCR, one entry per CDR3 protein. The sample lists a few hundred thousand distinct CDR3 sequences, roughly 23% occurring once. Sequenced: PBMCs or a T cell subset sorted from them (not recorded which). The receptors were gathered from an adult woman who had mild COVID-19 (a few samples of this study predate the infection). Cell type and time point are not known.

The V and J genes are TRBV5-1 and TRBJ1-2; a weak D match, TRBD1 (6 bases). CDR3 length: 15 residues. The V end lost 7 bases, the J end lost 4 bases, and 20 bases lay between the germline ends. The germline CDR1 and CDR2 sequences are SGHRS and YFSETQ. CDR3 protein: CASRTDFDSAYGYTF. Here the CDR3 DNA reads TGCGCCAGCCGGACAGACTTTGACTCCGCCTATGGCTACACCTTC.

This clonotype appeared a few times. The chain carries TRBV6-1 and TRBJ1-2, with D possibly matching TRBD1 (5 bases). Germline values: CDR1 MNHNS, CDR2 SASEGT. The CDR3 length is 13 residues. Deletions cut 4 bases from V and 8 bases from J, with 14 bases between. CDR3 nucleotide sequence: TGTGCCAGCAGTGCCAGGGAAGTGGGGGGCTACACCTTC. Its protein product is CASSAREVGGYTF.

The gene calls are TRBV9 and TRBJ2-6; D perhaps matches TRBD1 (5 bases). Germline V gene data show CDR1 as SGDLS and CDR2 as YYNGEE. CDR3 length: 17 amino acids. V dropped 1 base and J dropped 0 bases, with 11 bases sitting between them. The CDR3 nucleotides are TGTGCCAGCAGCGTACCTCGGACAAACTCTGGGGCCAACGTCCTGACTTTC. Translation: CASSVPRTNSGANVLTF. The variable domain in full, with the rest retrieved from reference TRBV9 and TRBJ2-6, is DSGVTQTPKHLITATGQRVTLRCSPRSGDLSVYWYQQSLDQGLQFLIQYYNGEERAKGNILERFSAQQFPDLHSELNLSSLELGDSALYFCASSVPRTNSGANVLTFGAGSRLTVL.

V is TRBV4-1 and J is TRBJ2-7, with TRBD1 as a possible D gene (6 bases). Germline lookup yields CDR1 MGHRA and CDR2 YSYEKL. The germline V and J ends were trimmed by 4 bases and 2 bases, with 12 bases remaining between them. This CDR3 has 14 residues. CDR3 amino acids: CASSRETGPYEQYF. Written as DNA, the CDR3 is TGCGCCAGCAGCCGAGAGACAGGCCCCTACGAGCAGTACTTC.

The V call is TRBV9, the J call TRBJ2-7, with 7 bases identical to TRBD2. This CDR3 has 15 residues. Germline trimming cut 3 bases from V and 3 bases from J; bases unmatched to any gene: 9. The germline CDR1 and CDR2 sequences are SGDLS and YYNGEE. CDR3 nucleotide sequence: TGTGCCAGCAGCGCCCGGGGGGAACCAGTCTACGAGCAGTACTTC. Translated, it gives CASSARGEPVYEQYF.

The chain is built from TRBV5-4 and TRBJ2-7; D is perhaps TRBD1 (7 bases). Trimming shortened V by 4 bases and J by 5 bases, and 13 bases separated the two germline ends. Germline loops: CDR1 SGHNT, CDR2 YYREEE (reference sequence). CDR3 length equals 13 residues. The CDR3 protein is CASSGDREDEQYF. Here the CDR3 DNA reads TGTGCCAGCAGCGGAGACAGGGAGGACGAGCAGTACTTC.

The chain carries TRBV5-1 and TRBJ2-7, with TRBD1 matching over 7 bases. The CDR3 runs to 14 residues. V trimming: 4 bases; J trimming: 0 bases; junction bases outside the gene matches: 4. The germline gives CDR1 SGHRS, CDR2 YFSETQ. The CDR3 DNA sequence: TGCGCCAGCAGCACGACAGGGCCCTCCTACGAGCAGTACTTC. Its protein product is CASSTTGPSYEQYF.

This clonotype turned up a few times. The chain employs TRBV30 and TRBJ2-7; a weak D match, TRBD1 (6 bases). This CDR3 is built from 11 residues. V lost 5 bases, J lost 6 bases, and 11 bases lay in between. Germline lookup yields CDR1 GTSNPN and CDR2 SVGIG (reference sequence). CDR3 nucleotides: TGTGCCTGGGATACAGGGTCCGAGCAGTACTTC. It is translated as CAWDTGSEQYF.

In its sample, this clonotype was seen a few times. The gene calls are TRBV20-1 and TRBJ2-7, with 11 bases aligning to TRBD1. Losses at the gene ends were 3 bases for V and 6 bases for J; bases not matched to a gene: 4. CDR1 DFQATT and CDR2 SNEGSKA come from the germline V gene (reference sequence). The CDR3 runs to 13 residues. CDR3 coding DNA: TGCAGTGCTAGGGGACAGGGGGAATCCGAGCAGTACTTC. Translating it yields CSARGQGESEQYF.

The rearrangement uses TRBV2 and TRBJ1-2; no clear D. The CDR3 spans 12 residues. V lost 3 bases, J lost 1 base, and 3 bases lay in between. Germline V CDR1 and CDR2: SNHLY, FYNNEI. The CDR3 sequence: CASSDFNYGYTF. The CDR3 DNA sequence: TGTGCCAGCAGTGATTTTAACTATGGCTACACCTTC.

The chain employs TRBV24-1 and TRBJ2-5; the D gene is possibly TRBD1 (5 bases). CDR3 length: 14 residues. Trimming shortened V by 6 bases and J by 0 bases, and 10 bases separated the two germline ends. From germline, CDR1 is KGHDR and CDR2 SFDVKD. The CDR3, as DNA: TGTGCCACCAGTCGGCAGGGCTACCAAGAGACCCAGTACTTC. As protein: CATSRQGYQETQYF.

The gene calls are TRBV7-2 and TRBJ1-2; 10 bases align to TRBD1. From germline, CDR1 is SGHTA and CDR2 FQGNSA. This CDR3 has 14 residues. V lost 4 bases and J lost 6; bases outside the gene matches: 5. The CDR3 is CASSSPGTGDGYTF. The CDR3 bases are TGTGCCAGCAGCTCACCCGGGACAGGGGATGGCTACACCTTC.

This clonotype appeared many times. The V call is TRBV7-8, the J call TRBJ2-1, with 13 bases identical to TRBD2. The germline gives CDR1 SGHVS, CDR2 FQNEAQ. V dropped 4 bases and J dropped 9; count of bases not matched to a gene: 12. The CDR3 covers 17 residues. CDR3 in amino acids: CASSSPFTSGGAFEQFF. The CDR3 coding sequence is TGTGCCAGCAGCTCCCCCTTCACTAGCGGGGGGGCGTTTGAGCAGTTCTTC.

The gene calls are TRBV5-4 and TRBJ2-3; D is ambiguous. With 2 bases removed from V and 6 bases from J, the gap between germline ends came to 7 bases. CDR1 is SGHNT and CDR2 is YYREEE in the germline V gene (reference sequence). This CDR3 contains 12 residues. Written as DNA, the CDR3 is TGTGCCAGCAGCTTCATACTTGATACGCAGTATTTT. Its protein is CASSFILDTQYF.

This clonotype has a count of ten or more. J is TRBJ2-7 and V is TRBV6-5; D uncertain. V lost 5 bases to trimming and J lost 3 bases, with 17 bases between them. CDR3 size: 15 residues. Germline V gene data show CDR1 as MNHEY and CDR2 as SVGAGI. CDR3 loop: CASSPDFQRSYEQYF. The CDR3 nucleotides read TGTGCCAGCAGTCCCGATTTTCAAAGGAGCTACGAGCAGTACTTC.